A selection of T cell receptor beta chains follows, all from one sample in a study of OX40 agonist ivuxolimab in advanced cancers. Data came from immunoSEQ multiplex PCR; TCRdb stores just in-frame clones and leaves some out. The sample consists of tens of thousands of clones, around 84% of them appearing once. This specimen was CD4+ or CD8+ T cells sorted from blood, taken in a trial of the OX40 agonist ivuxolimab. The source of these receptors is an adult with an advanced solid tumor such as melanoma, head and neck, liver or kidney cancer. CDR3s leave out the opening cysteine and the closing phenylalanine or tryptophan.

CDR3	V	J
ASSYTSGGAGELF	TRBV13	TRBJ2-2
ASSVGTGGGEQY	TRBV5-1	TRBJ2-7
ASSSPSGDGYT	TRBV7-9	TRBJ1-2
ASSSRASSTNEKLF	TRBV28	TRBJ1-4
AISVGGGNTDTQY	TRBV10-3	TRBJ2-3
ASSLEGLGSEQF	TRBV7-3	TRBJ2-1
ASSKTGFGGYT	TRBV11-2	TRBJ1-2
ATSRPTGAYEQY	TRBV15	TRBJ2-7
ASSQELAQGFDEQF	TRBV14	TRBJ2-1
ASSLQGNGELF	TRBV18	TRBJ2-2
ASSRNRGEQF	TRBV11-2	TRBJ2-1
ASSFRMDRRTGELF	TRBV27	TRBJ2-2
ASSPSDREKGTDTQY	TRBV27	TRBJ2-3
ASIHPPRQDMQPQH	TRBV19	TRBJ1-5
ASSLEAGDNIQY	TRBV11-2	TRBJ2-4
ASSLGTSGTQETQY	TRBV5-1	TRBJ2-5
ASSDEWSPKLF	TRBV5-5	TRBJ1-4
ASSPGTRGPEVGNQPQH	TRBV7-9	TRBJ1-5
ASSQERGSQPQH	TRBV4-1	TRBJ1-5
ASRLYSGSYEQY	TRBV6-6	TRBJ2-7
ASSLAAAGLVKNIQY	TRBV7-9	TRBJ2-4
ASSPPGASNYGYT	TRBV7-8	TRBJ1-2
ASRFEINYGYT	TRBV28	TRBJ1-2
ASTSRTGTNTEAF	TRBV10-2	TRBJ1-1
AWSVRLTVAKNIQY	TRBV30	TRBJ2-4
ASSLDPGPNTEAF	TRBV11-2	TRBJ1-1
ASSLSIRGHNEQF	TRBV27	TRBJ2-1
ASSLGGHMADTQY	TRBV5-8	TRBJ2-3
ASSQDSVLAGGPADEQY	TRBV4-3	TRBJ2-7
ASSAEEETQY	TRBV7-9	TRBJ2-5
ASSTRTGMSSYNSPLH	TRBV19	TRBJ1-6
ASSLSYYEQF	TRBV7-2	TRBJ2-1
ASSKFPDLPVHNQPQH	TRBV21-1	TRBJ1-5
ASSLAGAKNIQY	TRBV28	TRBJ2-4
ASSQGAAGRPYEQY	TRBV4-2	TRBJ2-7
ASSQTWDSQNTEAF	TRBV28	TRBJ1-1
ASKYKGPEYIQY	TRBV19	TRBJ2-4
ASSLVGAWEVGQF	TRBV5-1	TRBJ2-1
ASSFRGGGEQF	TRBV27	TRBJ2-1
ASSLEARWEQY	TRBV5-5	TRBJ2-7
ASSLSDEGYT	TRBV28	TRBJ1-2
ASSVAGGGVSTDTQY	TRBV9	TRBJ2-3
ASSPWSSYNSPLH	TRBV27	TRBJ1-6
ASSDSSATNEQF	TRBV6-4	TRBJ2-1
ASSLGQRQETQY	TRBV5-6	TRBJ2-5
ASSLRTGNEKLF	TRBV7-8	TRBJ1-4
ASSVGMSGNTIY	TRBV9	TRBJ1-3
ATWDRSGMTEAF	TRBV7-2	TRBJ1-1
AISRTDAYEQY	TRBV10-3	TRBJ2-7
ASSHQGRGKETQY	TRBV7-2	TRBJ2-5
ASSQEKGGYEQY	TRBV4-2	NA
ASSITSQGRNQPQH	TRBV19	TRBJ1-5
ASSLLIHSGIGGEQF	TRBV27	TRBJ2-1
ASSLDGGETQY	TRBV27	TRBJ2-5
SVERGQNEKLF	TRBV29-1	TRBJ1-4
ASSQGTVGYEQY	TRBV4-3	TRBJ2-7
ASRTGDIDGYT	TRBV6-1	TRBJ1-2
ASSYVEGDYEQY	TRBV6-5	TRBJ2-7
ASSFGELAKNIQY	TRBV28	TRBJ2-4